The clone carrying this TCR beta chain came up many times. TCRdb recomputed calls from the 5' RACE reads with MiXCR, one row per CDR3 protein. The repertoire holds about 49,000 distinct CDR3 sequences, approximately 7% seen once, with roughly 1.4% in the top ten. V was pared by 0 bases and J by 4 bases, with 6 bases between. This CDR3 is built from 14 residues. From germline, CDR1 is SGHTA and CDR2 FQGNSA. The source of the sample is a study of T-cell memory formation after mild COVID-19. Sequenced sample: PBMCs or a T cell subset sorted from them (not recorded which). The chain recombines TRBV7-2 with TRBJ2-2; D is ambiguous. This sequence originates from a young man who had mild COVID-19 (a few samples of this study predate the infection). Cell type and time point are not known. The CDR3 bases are TGTGCCAGCAGCTTAGCAGGGTTCACCGGGGAGCTGTTTTTT. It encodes CASSLAGFTGELFF.